A single sample is the source of the 4 T cell receptor beta chains below, sequenced in a study of T cell responses to AZD1222 COVID-19 vaccine. The repertoire was sequenced with immunoSEQ multiplex PCR; TCRdb's copy has only in-frame clones and lacks some. The table includes 160,000 or so clones, 92% detected once. The sample in question was peripheral blood, obtained 28 days after the second AZD1222 dose. These receptor sequences come from an adult who received the AZD1222 COVID-19 vaccine.

This clone turned up a few times. The genes are TRBV12-3 or TRBV12-4 and TRBJ2-7; 11 bases map to TRBD2. The CDR3 spans 12 residues. The junction had 2 bases not matched to a gene; V was cut back by 6 bases and J by 7 bases. The CDR3 DNA sequence: TGTGCCAGCAGGCTAGCGGGGGGAGAGCAGTACTTC. Its protein is CASRLAGGEQYF.

The rearrangement uses TRBV5-1 and TRBJ1-4; D is unclear. V lost 4 bases, J lost 0 bases, and 10 bases lay in between. The CDR3 runs to 15 residues. Germline V CDR1 and CDR2: SGHRS, YFSETQ. CDR3: CASSPDVTTNEKLFF. CDR3 nucleotides: TGCGCCAGCAGCCCGGACGTTACAACTAATGAAAAACTGTTTTTT.

V gene TRBV6-2 or TRBV6-3 combines with J gene TRBJ2-3, with 7 bases that match TRBD2. Germline lookup yields CDR1 MNHEY and CDR2 SVGEGT. Trimming cost V 2 bases and J 0 bases; bases outside gene matches: 8. The CDR3 loop spans 17 amino acids. CDR3 amino acids: CASSYDLTSLSTDTQYF. The CDR3 DNA is TGTGCCAGCAGTTACGATTTGACTAGCCTAAGCACAGATACGCAGTATTTT.

The chain employs TRBV18 and TRBJ2-1; no reliable D call. The CDR3 has 14 residues. Germline V gives CDR1 KGHSH, CDR2 LQKENI. The ends were cut back, 1 base at V and 8 bases at J, with 12 bases in the middle. The chain's CDR3 is CASSPRGSVDEQFF. The CDR3 DNA reads TGTGCCAGCTCACCACGTGGGTCTGTCGATGAGCAGTTCTTC.